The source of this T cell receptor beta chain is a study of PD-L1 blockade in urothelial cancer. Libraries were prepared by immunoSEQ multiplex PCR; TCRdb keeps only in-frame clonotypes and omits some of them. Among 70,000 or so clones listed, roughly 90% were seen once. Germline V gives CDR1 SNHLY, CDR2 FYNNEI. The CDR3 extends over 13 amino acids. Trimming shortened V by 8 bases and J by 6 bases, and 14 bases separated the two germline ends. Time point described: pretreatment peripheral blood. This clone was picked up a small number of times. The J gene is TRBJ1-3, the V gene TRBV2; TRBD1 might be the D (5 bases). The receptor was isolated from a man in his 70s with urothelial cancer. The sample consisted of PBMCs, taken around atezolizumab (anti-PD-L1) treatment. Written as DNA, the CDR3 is TGTGCCAGCGTACCGGCAGGGCAAAACACCATATATTTT. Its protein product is CASVPAGQNTIYF.